This record concerns one T cell receptor beta chain sequence. Germline V gene lookup returns CDR1 SGHVS and CDR2 FQNEAQ. The germline V and J ends were trimmed by 5 bases and 8 bases, with 18 bases remaining between them. This CDR3 has 15 amino acids. This entry is derived from a study of blood T cell repertoires in COVID-19. In the study overall: The origin of the acute and convalescent COVID-19 samples was the United States, Italy and Spain. Sources were T cells, B-cell-depleted T cells, or PBMCs; the material itself was cDNA or gDNA.

Original methodology: It was from reference gene primer amplification that nucleated cell counts were estimated. Using immunoSEQ multiplex PCR, the repertoire was profiled, and TCRdb retains in-frame clones only, with some absent. D and trimming come from the DNA, and the V and J calls and clone size come from that table. The sample holds 250,000 to 350,000 clones; nearly 90% are singletons and the top ten take almost 9.5%. The specimen was peripheral blood. This TCR was recovered from a man between 18 and 35 years old with active or convalescent COVID-19. This sequence joins TRBV7-8 and TRBJ2-2, with D perhaps matching TRBD2 (5 bases). The CDR3, as DNA: TGTGCCAGCAGCGCGGCAGACAACCCGGGAGGGGAGCTGTTTTTT. This sequence encodes CASSAADNPGGELFF.